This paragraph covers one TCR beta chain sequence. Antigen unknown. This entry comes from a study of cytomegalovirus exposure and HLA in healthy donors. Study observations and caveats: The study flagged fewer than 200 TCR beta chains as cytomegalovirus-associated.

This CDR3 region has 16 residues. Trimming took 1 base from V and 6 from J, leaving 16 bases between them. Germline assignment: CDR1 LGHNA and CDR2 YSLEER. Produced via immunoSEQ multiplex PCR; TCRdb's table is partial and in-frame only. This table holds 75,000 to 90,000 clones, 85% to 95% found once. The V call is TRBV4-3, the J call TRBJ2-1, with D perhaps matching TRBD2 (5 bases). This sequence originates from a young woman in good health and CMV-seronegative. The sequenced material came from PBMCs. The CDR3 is CASSQVRGSYSNEQFF. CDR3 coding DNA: TGCGCCAGCAGCCAAGTCCGGGGAAGCTATAGCAATGAGCAGTTCTTC.